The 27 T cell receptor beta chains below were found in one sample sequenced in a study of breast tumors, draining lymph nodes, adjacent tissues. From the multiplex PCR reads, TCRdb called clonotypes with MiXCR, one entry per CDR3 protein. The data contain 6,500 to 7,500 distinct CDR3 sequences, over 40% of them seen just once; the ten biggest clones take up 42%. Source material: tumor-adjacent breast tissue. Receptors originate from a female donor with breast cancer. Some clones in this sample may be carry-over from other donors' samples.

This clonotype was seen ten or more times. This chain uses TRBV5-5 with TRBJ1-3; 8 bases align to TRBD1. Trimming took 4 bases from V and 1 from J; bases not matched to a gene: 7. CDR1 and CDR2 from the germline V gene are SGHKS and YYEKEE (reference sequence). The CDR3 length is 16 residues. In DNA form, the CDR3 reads TGTGCCAGCAGCCGGGACAGGCCTTTTTCTGGAAACACCATATATTTT. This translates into CASSRDRPFSGNTIYF.

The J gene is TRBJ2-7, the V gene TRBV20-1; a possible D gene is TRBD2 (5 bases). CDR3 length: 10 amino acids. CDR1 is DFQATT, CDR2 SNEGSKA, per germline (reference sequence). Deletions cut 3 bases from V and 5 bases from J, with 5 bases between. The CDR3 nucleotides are TGCAGTGCTAGCGGGAACGAGCAGTACTTC. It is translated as CSASGNEQYF.

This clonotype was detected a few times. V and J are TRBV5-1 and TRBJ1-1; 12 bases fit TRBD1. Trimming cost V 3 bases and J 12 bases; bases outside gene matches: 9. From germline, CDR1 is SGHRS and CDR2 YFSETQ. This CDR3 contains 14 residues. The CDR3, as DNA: TGCGCCAGCAGCTCCGGGACAGGGGGCCACCCGTCTTTCTTT. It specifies CASSSGTGGHPSFF.

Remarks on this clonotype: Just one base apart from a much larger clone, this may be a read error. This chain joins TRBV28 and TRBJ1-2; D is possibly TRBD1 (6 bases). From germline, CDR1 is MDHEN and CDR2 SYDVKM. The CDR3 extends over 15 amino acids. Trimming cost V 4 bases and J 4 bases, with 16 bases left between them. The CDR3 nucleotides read TGTGCCAGCAGTTCAAAATCAGGGGCACCCTATGGCTACACCTTC. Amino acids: CASSSKSGAPYGYTF.

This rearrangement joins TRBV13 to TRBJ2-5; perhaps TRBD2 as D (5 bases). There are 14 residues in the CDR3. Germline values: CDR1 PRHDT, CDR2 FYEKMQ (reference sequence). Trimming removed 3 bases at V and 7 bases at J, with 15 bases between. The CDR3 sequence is CASSFIQSEGTQYF. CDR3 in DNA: TGTGCCAGCAGCTTCATACAGAGCGAGGGGACCCAGTACTTC.

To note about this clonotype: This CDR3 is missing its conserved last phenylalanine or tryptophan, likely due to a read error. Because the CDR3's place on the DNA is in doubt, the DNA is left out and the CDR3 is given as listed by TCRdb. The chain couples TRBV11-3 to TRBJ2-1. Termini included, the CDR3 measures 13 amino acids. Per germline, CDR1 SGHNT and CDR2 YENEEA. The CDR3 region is CASSFLHYCEQLY.

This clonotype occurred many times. CDR3 sequence: CASSLGTLRTQPQHF. As DNA, the CDR3 is TGTGCCAGCAGTTTAGGGACTCTCAGAACACAGCCCCAGCATTTT. The chain has TRBV28 and TRBJ1-5; TRBD1 might be the D (5 bases). The CDR3 is made up of 15 amino acids. Per the germline V gene, CDR1 is MDHEN and CDR2 is SYDVKM. The ends were cut back, 2 bases at V and 7 bases at J, with 15 bases in the middle. The entire variable domain, with the rest obtained from reference TRBV28 and TRBJ1-5, is as follows: DVKVTQSSRYLVKRTGEKVFLECVQDMDHENMFWYRQDPGLGLRLIYFSYDVKMKEKGDIPEGYSVSREKKERFSLILESASTNQTSMYLCASSLGTLRTQPQHFGDGTRLSIL.

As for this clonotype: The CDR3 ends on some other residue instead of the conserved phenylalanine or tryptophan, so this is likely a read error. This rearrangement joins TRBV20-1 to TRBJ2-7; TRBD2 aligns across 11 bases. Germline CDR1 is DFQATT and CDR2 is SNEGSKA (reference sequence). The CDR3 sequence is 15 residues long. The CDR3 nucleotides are TGCAGCGCAAGATGGCTAGCGGGAGGTAGCTACGAGCAGTACCTC. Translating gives CSARWLAGGSYEQYL.

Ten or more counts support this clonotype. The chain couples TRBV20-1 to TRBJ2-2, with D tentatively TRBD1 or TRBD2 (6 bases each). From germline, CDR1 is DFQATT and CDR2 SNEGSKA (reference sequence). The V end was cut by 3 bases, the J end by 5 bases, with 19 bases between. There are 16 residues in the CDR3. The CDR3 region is CSARLWGAGDTGELFF. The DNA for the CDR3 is TGCAGTGCTAGGTTGTGGGGGGCTGGTGATACCGGGGAGCTGTTTTTT.

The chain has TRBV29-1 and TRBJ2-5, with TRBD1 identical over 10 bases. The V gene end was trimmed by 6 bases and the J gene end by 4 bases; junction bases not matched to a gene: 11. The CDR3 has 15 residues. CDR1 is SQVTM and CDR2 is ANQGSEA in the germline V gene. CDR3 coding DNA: TGCAGCGTCGAGCCGGACAGGGGGAGGGGAGAGACCCAGTACTTC. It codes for CSVEPDRGRGETQYF.

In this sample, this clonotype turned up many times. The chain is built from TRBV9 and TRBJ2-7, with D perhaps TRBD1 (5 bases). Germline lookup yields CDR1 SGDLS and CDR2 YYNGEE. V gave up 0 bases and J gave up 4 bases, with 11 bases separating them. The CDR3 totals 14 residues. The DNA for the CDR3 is TGTGCCAGCAGCGTAGGTACAGGTCAGTACGAGCAGTACTTC. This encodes CASSVGTGQYEQYF.

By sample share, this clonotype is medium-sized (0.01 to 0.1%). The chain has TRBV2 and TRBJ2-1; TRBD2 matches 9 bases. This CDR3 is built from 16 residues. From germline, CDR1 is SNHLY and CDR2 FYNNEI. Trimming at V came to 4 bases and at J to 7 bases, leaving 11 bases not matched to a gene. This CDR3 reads CASSAPAGGRVNEQFF. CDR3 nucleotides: TGTGCCAGCAGTGCCCCAGCGGGAGGCCGTGTGAATGAGCAGTTCTTC.

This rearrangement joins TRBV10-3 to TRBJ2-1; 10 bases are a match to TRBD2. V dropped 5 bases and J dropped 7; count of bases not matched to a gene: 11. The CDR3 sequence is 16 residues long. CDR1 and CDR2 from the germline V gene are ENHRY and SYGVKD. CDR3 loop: CAISTAGGPMRNEQFF. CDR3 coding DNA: TGTGCCATCAGTACAGCGGGAGGGCCAATGAGGAATGAGCAGTTCTTC.

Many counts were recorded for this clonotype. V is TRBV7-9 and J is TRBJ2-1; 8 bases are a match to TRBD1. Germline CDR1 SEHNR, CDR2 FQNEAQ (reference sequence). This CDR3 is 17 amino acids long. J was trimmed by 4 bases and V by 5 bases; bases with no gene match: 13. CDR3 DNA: TGTGCCAGCAGCCCCGGCCTGCAGGGGGCTAGGTACAATGAGCAGTTCTTC. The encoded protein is CASSPGLQGARYNEQFF.

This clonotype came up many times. Here the CDR3 DNA reads TGTGCCAGCAGCTTGGAGCTTACCTACGAGCAGTACTTC. Residues: CASSLELTYEQYF. This rearrangement joins TRBV11-3 to TRBJ2-7, with D unclear. This CDR3 is 13 amino acids long. The V gene lost 3 bases and the J gene lost 2 bases, with 8 bases spanning the gap. CDR1 and CDR2 from the germline V gene are SGHNT and YENEEA.

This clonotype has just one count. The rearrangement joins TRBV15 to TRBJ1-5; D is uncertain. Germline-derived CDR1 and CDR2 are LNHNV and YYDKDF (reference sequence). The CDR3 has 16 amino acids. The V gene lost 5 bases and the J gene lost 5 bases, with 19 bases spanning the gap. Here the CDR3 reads CATSRWREVIDQPQHF. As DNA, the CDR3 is TGTGCCACCAGCCGATGGAGAGAGGTAATAGATCAGCCCCAGCATTTT.

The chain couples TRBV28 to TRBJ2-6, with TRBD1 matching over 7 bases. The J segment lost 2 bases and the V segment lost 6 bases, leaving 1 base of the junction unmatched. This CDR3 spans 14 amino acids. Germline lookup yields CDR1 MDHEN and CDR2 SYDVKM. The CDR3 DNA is TGTGCCAGCAGCGGGACAGCTGGGGCCAACGTCCTGACTTTC. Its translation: CASSGTAGANVLTF.

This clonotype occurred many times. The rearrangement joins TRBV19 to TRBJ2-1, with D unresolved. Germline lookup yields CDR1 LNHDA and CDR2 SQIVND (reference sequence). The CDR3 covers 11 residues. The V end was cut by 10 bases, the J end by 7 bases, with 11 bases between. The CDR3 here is CATTLGNEQFF. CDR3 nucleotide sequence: TGTGCCACCACTCTGGGTAATGAGCAGTTCTTC. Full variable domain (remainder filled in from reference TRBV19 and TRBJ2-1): DGGITQSPKYLFRKEGQNVTLSCEQNLNHDAMYWYRQDPGQGLRLIYYSQIVNDFQKGDIAEGYSVSREKKESFPLTVTSAQKNPTAFYLCATTLGNEQFFGPGTRLTVL.

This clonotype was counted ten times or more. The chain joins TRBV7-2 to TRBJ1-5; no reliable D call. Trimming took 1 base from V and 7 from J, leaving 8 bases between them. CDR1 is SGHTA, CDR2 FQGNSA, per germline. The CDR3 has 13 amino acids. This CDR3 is CASSLDVNQPQHF. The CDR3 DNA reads TGTGCCAGCAGCTTAGACGTGAACCAGCCCCAGCATTTT.

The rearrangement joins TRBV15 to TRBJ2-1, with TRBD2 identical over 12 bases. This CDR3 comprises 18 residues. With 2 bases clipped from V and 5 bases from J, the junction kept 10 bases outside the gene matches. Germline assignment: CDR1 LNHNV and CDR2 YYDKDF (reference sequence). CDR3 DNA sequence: TGTGCCACCAGCAGATCTCGGGGAAGGACTAGCGGGAACAATGAGCAGTTCTTC. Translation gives CATSRSRGRTSGNNEQFF.

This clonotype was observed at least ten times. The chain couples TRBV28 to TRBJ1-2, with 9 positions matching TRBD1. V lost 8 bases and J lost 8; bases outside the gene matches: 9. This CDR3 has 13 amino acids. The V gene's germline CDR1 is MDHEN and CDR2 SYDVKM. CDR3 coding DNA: TGTGCCAGCTTGGATCCCGGACAGGGGGGCTACACCTTC. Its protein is CASLDPGQGGYTF.

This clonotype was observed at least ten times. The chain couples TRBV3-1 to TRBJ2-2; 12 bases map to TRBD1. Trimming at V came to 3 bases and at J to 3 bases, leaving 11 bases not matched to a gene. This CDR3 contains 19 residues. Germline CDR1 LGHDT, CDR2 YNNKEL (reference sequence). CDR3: CASSQSGTGGPRDTGELFF. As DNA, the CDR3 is TGTGCCAGCAGCCAGTCCGGGACAGGGGGCCCAAGAGACACCGGGGAGCTGTTTTTT.

CDR3: CASSGTGGNTGELFF. The CDR3 DNA reads as TGTGCCAGCAGCGGGACAGGGGGCAACACCGGGGAGCTGTTTTTT. The chain uses TRBV9 and TRBJ2-2, with 11 nucleotides matching TRBD1. There are 15 residues in the CDR3. With V trimmed by 3 bases and J by 2 bases, 0 bases remained unmatched. CDR1 is SGDLS, CDR2 YYNGEE, per germline.

The CDR3 sequence: CASTSGGARYEQYF. The CDR3 DNA follows: TGCGCCAGCACCTCGGGAGGGGCGAGGTACGAGCAGTACTTC. The J gene is TRBJ2-7, the V gene TRBV5-1; 8 positions agree with TRBD2. J gave up 4 bases and V 6 bases, and 9 bases lay outside the gene matches. The CDR3 is 14 amino acids. Per germline, CDR1 SGHRS and CDR2 YFSETQ.

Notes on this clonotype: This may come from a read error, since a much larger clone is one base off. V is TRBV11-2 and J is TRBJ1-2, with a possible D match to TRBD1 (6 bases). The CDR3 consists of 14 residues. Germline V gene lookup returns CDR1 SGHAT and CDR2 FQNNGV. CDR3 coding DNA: TGTGCCAGCGGCTTTACAGGGTCCGGGTACGGCTACACCTTC. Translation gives CASGFTGSGYGYTF.

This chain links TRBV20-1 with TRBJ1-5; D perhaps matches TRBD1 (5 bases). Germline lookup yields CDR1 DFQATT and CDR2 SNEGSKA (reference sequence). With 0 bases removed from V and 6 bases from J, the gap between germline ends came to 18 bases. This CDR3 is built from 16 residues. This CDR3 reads CSARDRRGGIGQPQHF. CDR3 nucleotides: TGCAGTGCTAGAGACCGGCGGGGGGGGATAGGTCAGCCCCAGCATTTT.

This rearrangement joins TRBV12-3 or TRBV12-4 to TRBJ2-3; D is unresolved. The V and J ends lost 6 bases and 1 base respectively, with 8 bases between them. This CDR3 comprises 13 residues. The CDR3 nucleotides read TGTGCCAGCAGCCCTACTGGCACAGATACGCAGTATTTT. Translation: CASSPTGTDTQYF.